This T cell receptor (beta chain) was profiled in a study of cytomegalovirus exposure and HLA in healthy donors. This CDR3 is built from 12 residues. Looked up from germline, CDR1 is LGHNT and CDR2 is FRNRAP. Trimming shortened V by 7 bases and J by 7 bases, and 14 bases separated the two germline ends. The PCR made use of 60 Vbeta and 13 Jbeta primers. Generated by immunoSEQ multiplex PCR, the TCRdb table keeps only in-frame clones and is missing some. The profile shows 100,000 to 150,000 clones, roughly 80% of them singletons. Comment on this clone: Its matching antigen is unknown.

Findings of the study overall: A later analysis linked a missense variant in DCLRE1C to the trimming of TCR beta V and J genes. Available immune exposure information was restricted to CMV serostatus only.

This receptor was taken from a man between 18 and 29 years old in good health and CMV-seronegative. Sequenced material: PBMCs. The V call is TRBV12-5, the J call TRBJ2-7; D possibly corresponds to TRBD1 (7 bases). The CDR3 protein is CASVGPGGEQYF. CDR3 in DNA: TGTGCTAGTGTTGGGCCAGGGGGGGAGCAGTACTTC.